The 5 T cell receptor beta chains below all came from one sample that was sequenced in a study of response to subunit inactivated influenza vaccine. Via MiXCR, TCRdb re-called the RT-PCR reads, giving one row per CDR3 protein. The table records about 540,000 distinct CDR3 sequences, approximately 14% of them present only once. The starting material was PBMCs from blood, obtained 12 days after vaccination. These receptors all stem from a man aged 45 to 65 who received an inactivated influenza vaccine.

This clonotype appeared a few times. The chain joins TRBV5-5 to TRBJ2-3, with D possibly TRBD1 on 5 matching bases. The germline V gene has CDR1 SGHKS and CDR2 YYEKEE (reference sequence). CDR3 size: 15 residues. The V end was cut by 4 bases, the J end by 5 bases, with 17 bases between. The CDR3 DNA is TGTGCCAGCAGCCGATCGCAGGGTTTCGGAGATACGCAGTATTTT. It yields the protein CASSRSQGFGDTQYF.

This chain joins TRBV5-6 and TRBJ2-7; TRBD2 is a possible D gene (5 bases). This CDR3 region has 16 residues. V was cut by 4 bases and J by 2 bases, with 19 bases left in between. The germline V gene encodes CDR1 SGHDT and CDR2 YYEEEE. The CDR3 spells CASSPEIGRLPYEQYF. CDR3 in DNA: TGTGCCAGCAGCCCAGAGATCGGCAGACTACCCTACGAGCAGTACTTC.

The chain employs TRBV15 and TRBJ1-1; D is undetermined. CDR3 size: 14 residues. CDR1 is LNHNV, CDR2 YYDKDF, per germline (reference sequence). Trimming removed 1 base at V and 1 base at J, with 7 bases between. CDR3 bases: TGTGCCACCAGCAGAGGCCGCAGGAACACTGAAGCTTTCTTT. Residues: CATSRGRRNTEAFF. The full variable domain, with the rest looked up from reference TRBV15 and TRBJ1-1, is DAMVIQNPRYQVTQFGKPVTLSCSQTLNHNVMYWYQQKSSQAPKLLFHYYDKDFNNEADTPDNFQSRRPNTSFCFLDIRSPGLGDTAMYLCATSRGRRNTEAFFGQGTRLTVV.

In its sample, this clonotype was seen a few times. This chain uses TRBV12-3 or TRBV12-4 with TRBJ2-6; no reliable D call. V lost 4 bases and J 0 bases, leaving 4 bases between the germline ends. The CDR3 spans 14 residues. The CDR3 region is CASSWSSGANVLTF. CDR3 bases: TGTGCCAGCAGTTGGTCCTCTGGGGCCAACGTCCTGACTTTC.

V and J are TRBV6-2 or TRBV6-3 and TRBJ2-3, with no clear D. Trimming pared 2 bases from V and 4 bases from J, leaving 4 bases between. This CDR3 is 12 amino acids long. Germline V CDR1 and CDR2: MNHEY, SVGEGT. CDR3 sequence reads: CASSYPADTQYF. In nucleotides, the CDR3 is TGTGCCAGCAGTTACCCCGCAGATACGCAGTATTTT.